Listed here are 21 T cell receptor beta chains from one sample, sequenced in a study of CD8 T cells in Susac syndrome (dated by TCRdb to about 2019). The library was made by the immunoSEQ multiplex PCR assay. RNA was extracted using the RNeasy kit, and roughly 0.45 to 1 ug of the RNA was reverse transcribed with random hexamers. TCRdb reprocessing: public reads trimmed at Q25 with fastp, clones called with MiXCR, in-frame beta chains kept. Rows merge per CDR3 protein into single entries with the most common DNA and genes. In this sample the table shows roughly 150,000 distinct CDR3 sequences, approximately 94% of which occur a single time. The ten top clones hold 0.075% to 0.09% of the sample. The specimen was CD4+ T cells from PBMCs. These receptors were taken from a human donor with Susac syndrome.

Only a few counts were recorded for this clonotype. The rearrangement uses TRBV28 and TRBJ2-7; 8 nucleotides line up with TRBD2. Trimming removed 5 bases from V and 2 bases from J; junction bases left unmatched: 5. The CDR3 totals 14 residues. Germline CDR1 MDHEN, CDR2 SYDVKM. The CDR3 DNA is TGTGCCAGCAGTCCCGGACTAGCACCCTACGAGCAGTACTTC. It specifies CASSPGLAPYEQYF.

This sequence joins TRBV12-3 or TRBV12-4 and TRBJ1-1; no clear D. The CDR3 spans 13 residues. Deletions cut 3 bases from V and 9 bases from J, with 14 bases between. Written as DNA, the CDR3 is TGTGCCAGCAGTTTGGTAAGGGATGCCCAAGCTTTCTTT. Its translation is CASSLVRDAQAFF.

This sequence joins TRBV3-1 and TRBJ1-5, with a tentative D call TRBD1 (5 bases). Germline assignment: CDR1 LGHDT and CDR2 YNNKEL (reference sequence). CDR3 size: 17 residues. The germline V and J ends were trimmed by 2 bases and 6 bases, with 20 bases remaining between them. In nucleotides, the CDR3 is TGTGCCAGCAGCCAAACGGGCAGGGCTGACCCAGCTCAGCCCCAGCATTTT. This codes for CASSQTGRADPAQPQHF. Full variable domain (missing parts from reference TRBV3-1 and TRBJ1-5): DTAVSQTPKYLVTQMGNDKSIKCEQNLGHDTMYWYKQDSKKFLKIMFSYNNKELIINETVPNRFSPKSPDKAHLNLHINSLELGDSAVYFCASSQTGRADPAQPQHFGDGTRLSIL.

The gene calls are TRBV29-1 and TRBJ1-1; a weak D match, TRBD1 (5 bases). CDR1 SQVTM and CDR2 ANQGSEA come from the germline V gene. CDR3 size: 13 residues. V shed 4 bases and J shed 5 bases, with 14 bases lying between them. The CDR3 nucleotides are TGCAGCGTTGGCAGGGTTATGGATACTGAAGCTTTCTTT. Translating gives CSVGRVMDTEAFF.

The rearrangement links TRBV18 to TRBJ2-7, with 8 bases aligning to TRBD1. CDR1 is KGHSH and CDR2 is LQKENI in the germline V gene. CDR3 length: 15 residues. J gave up 6 bases and V 1 base, and 8 bases lay outside the gene matches. The CDR3 spells CASSPQGTGGPEQYF. CDR3 DNA: TGTGCCAGCTCACCACAGGGGACAGGCGGGCCCGAGCAGTACTTC.

The chain couples TRBV4-2 to TRBJ2-5; TRBD2 matches 10 bases. This CDR3 region has 15 residues. V trimming: 2 bases; J trimming: 5 bases; junction bases outside the gene matches: 5. Germline V gene sequence: CDR1 LGHNA, CDR2 YNFKEQ. Here the CDR3 reads CASSQHLLAGETQYF. For the CDR3, the DNA is TGTGCCAGCAGCCAACACCTACTAGCGGGGGAGACCCAGTACTTC.

The chain employs TRBV10-1 and TRBJ2-1, with a weak D call TRBD2 (6 bases). CDR3 size: 12 residues. Germline CDR1 is WNHNN and CDR2 is SYGVQD (reference sequence). V was shortened by 3 bases and J by 11 bases, with 11 bases between the two germline ends. DNA of the CDR3: TGCGCCAGCAGTGATGAAACTAGCAAGCAGTTCTTC. Translating it yields CASSDETSKQFF.

This chain's CDR3 is CASSEGQGGRETQYF. CDR3 bases: TGTGCCAGCAGTGAGGGTCAGGGGGGCCGGGAGACCCAGTACTTC. V is TRBV25-1 and J is TRBJ2-5; weak D call: TRBD1 (7 bases). Looked up from germline, CDR1 is MGHDK and CDR2 is SYGVNS. V was trimmed by 3 bases and J by 5 bases, leaving 16 bases between them. The CDR3 runs to 15 residues.

This chain connects TRBV2 to TRBJ2-1, with unresolved D. Germline assignment: CDR1 SNHLY and CDR2 FYNNEI. The CDR3 extends over 15 amino acids. Trimming took off 0 bases at V and 9 bases at J, with 15 bases between the two ends. In nucleotides, the CDR3 is TGTGCCAGCAGTGAAGCCCGTGGTCGGCGTGGTGAGCAGTTCTTC. Its protein product is CASSEARGRRGEQFF.

V is TRBV12-3 or TRBV12-4 and J is TRBJ1-2; tentative D call: TRBD1 (5 bases). Trimming removed 6 bases at V and 6 bases at J, with 11 bases between. This CDR3 has 12 amino acids. CDR3 loop: CASRRREDGYTF. The CDR3 DNA sequence: TGTGCCAGCAGACGCAGGGAGGATGGCTACACCTTC.

The V and J genes are TRBV4-1 and TRBJ2-7; D unresolved. The V gene lost 1 base and the J gene lost 2 bases, with 12 bases spanning the gap. The germline V gene has CDR1 MGHRA and CDR2 YSYEKL. The CDR3 length is 15 residues. Written as DNA, the CDR3 is TGCGCCAGCAGCCAAGGTGGCAGGTCCACCTACGAGCAGTACTTC. Its translation: CASSQGGRSTYEQYF.

The gene calls are TRBV20-1 and TRBJ2-2; 9 bases line up with TRBD2. The CDR3 has 15 residues. Germline V gene sequence: CDR1 DFQATT, CDR2 SNEGSKA (reference sequence). Trimming took 6 bases from V and 3 from J; bases not matched to a gene: 8. The CDR3: CSAPLGGRDTGELFF. As DNA, the CDR3 is TGCAGTGCGCCCCTGGGCGGGAGGGACACCGGGGAGCTGTTTTTT.

This chain joins TRBV7-9 and TRBJ1-1; TRBD1 matches 9 bases. The CDR3 extends over 16 amino acids. Germline values: CDR1 SEHNR, CDR2 FQNEAQ (reference sequence). The V segment lost 8 bases and the J segment 3 bases; nucleotides outside the gene matches: 13. The CDR3 DNA follows: TGTGCCAGCCTGGGGGACAGGGAGGTTTGGGACACTGAAGCTTTCTTT. This translates into CASLGDREVWDTEAFF.

The CDR3 reads CASSPKDRNTEAFF. In DNA form, the CDR3 reads TGTGCCAGCAGCCCAAAAGACCGGAACACTGAAGCTTTCTTT. This rearrangement joins TRBV3-1 to TRBJ1-1, with D unclear. Trimming shortened V by 4 bases and J by 1 base, and 10 bases separated the two germline ends. The CDR3 runs 14 residues. Germline V CDR1 and CDR2: LGHDT, YNNKEL (reference sequence).

This sequence joins TRBV4-1 and TRBJ2-3; D unclear. CDR3 length equals 17 residues. CDR1 MGHRA and CDR2 YSYEKL come from the germline V gene. The V and J ends lost 1 base and 2 bases respectively, with 16 bases between them. CDR3 in amino acids: CASSQVDIPTFTDTQYF. The CDR3 DNA reads TGCGCCAGCAGCCAAGTTGACATCCCCACCTTCACAGATACGCAGTATTTT.

V usage is TRBV29-1 and J usage is TRBJ2-4; D is ambiguous. CDR1 is SQVTM and CDR2 is ANQGSEA in the germline V gene. The CDR3 extends over 16 amino acids. V lost 7 bases and J lost 3, with 22 bases in between. As DNA, the CDR3 is TGCAGCGCATACGAATCGTCCCTGAAGGTCAAAAACATTCAGTACTTC. Translation gives CSAYESSLKVKNIQYF.

V and J are TRBV18 and TRBJ1-2; D might be TRBD1 (6 bases). CDR1 is KGHSH and CDR2 is LQKENI in the germline V gene. V dropped 3 bases and J dropped 4 bases, with 15 bases sitting between them. This CDR3 region has 15 residues. This chain's CDR3 is CASSPGGPVGYGYTF. The CDR3 DNA reads as TGTGCCAGCTCACCGGGGGGGCCGGTCGGCTATGGCTACACCTTC.

The V call is TRBV28, the J call TRBJ1-5, with TRBD1 matching 7 bases. Looked up from germline, CDR1 is MDHEN and CDR2 is SYDVKM. V lost 5 bases, J lost 7 bases, and 8 bases stayed unmatched. This CDR3 region has 14 residues. This CDR3 reads CASSPPDRAQPQHF. In nucleotides, the CDR3 is TGTGCCAGCAGTCCACCCGACAGGGCGCAGCCCCAGCATTTT.

The chain employs TRBV6-4 and TRBJ2-3; D may be TRBD2 (6 bases). V lost 0 bases to trimming and J lost 3 bases, with 7 bases between them. The CDR3 contains 14 residues. Germline CDR1 is MRHNA and CDR2 is SNTAGT. DNA for the CDR3: TGTGCCAGCAGTGACTCTGGGGGGACAGATACGCAGTATTTT. Translating gives CASSDSGGTDTQYF.

CDR3 nucleotides: TGTGCCAGCAGTCTCATCTACAATGAGCAGTTCTTC. Translation gives CASSLIYNEQFF. The chain combines TRBV28 with TRBJ2-1; the D is unclear. Trimming removed 5 bases at V and 3 bases at J, with 5 bases between. The CDR3 totals 12 residues. Looked up from germline, CDR1 is MDHEN and CDR2 is SYDVKM.

The chain joins TRBV6-6 to TRBJ2-3; TRBD2 is a possible D gene (6 bases). Looked up from germline, CDR1 is MNHNY and CDR2 is SVGAGI (reference sequence). CDR3 length: 13 amino acids. Trimming stripped 7 bases from V and 6 bases from J, with 14 bases between. CDR3 bases: TGTGCCAGCACCCGAGAGCGGGCGGATACGCAGTATTTT. This codes for CASTRERADTQYF.